This T cell receptor (beta chain) comes out of a study of neurological immune-mediated disorders. General study results and limits: A possible signature appeared as one related-CDR3 cluster, in which phylogenetic grouping placed the repertoires of 18 of 34 multiple sclerosis patients. No link was found between any clinical or MRI feature and the multiple sclerosis repertoire cluster.

The V gene's germline CDR1 is LNHNV and CDR2 YYDKDF (reference sequence). V lost 3 bases to trimming and J lost 0 bases, with 12 bases between them. CDR3 length: 15 residues. This clonotype was seen ten or more times. Its antigen is still unknown. The authors made cDNA by 5'RACE with 10-nucleotide random UMIs. MiXCR, run by TCRdb on the 5' RACE reads, gives a single entry per CDR3 protein. The data show about 120,000 distinct CDR3 sequences, roughly 3.2% seen once. The chain couples TRBV15 to TRBJ2-7; perhaps TRBD1 as D (5 bases). This TCR came from a woman aged 25-40 years with multiple sclerosis. Sequencing was carried out using PBMCs. The CDR3 spells CATSRVDSDSYEQYF. The CDR3 nucleotides are TGTGCCACCAGCAGGGTAGACAGCGACTCCTACGAGCAGTACTTC.